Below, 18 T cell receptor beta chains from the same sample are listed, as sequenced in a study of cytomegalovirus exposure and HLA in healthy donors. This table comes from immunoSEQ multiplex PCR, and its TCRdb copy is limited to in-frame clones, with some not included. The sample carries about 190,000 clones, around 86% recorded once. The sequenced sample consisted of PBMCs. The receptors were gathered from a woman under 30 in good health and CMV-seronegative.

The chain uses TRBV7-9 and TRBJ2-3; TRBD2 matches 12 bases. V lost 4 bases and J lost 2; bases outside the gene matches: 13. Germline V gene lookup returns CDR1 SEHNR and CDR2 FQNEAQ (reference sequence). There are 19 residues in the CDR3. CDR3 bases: TGTGCCAGCAGCTCGATCCATTCCCTAGCGGGAGGGAACACAGATACGCAGTATTTT. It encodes CASSSIHSLAGGNTDTQYF.

CDR3 in amino acids: CAWSADRTSSYNEQFF. The DNA for the CDR3 is TGTGCCTGGAGTGCTGACAGGACGAGCTCCTACAATGAGCAGTTCTTC. The V call is TRBV30, the J call TRBJ2-1, with D perhaps matching TRBD1 (6 bases). CDR3 length: 16 residues. V was clipped by 1 base and J by 0 bases, with 13 bases between them. CDR1 and CDR2 from the germline V gene are GTSNPN and SVGIG (reference sequence).

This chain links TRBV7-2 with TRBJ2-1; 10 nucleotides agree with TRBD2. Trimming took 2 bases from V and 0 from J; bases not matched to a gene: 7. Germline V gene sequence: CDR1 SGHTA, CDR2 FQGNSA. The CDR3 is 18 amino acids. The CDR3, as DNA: TGTGCCAGCAGCTTATCTAGCGGGAGTTGGGGCTCCTACAATGAGCAGTTCTTC. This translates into CASSLSSGSWGSYNEQFF.

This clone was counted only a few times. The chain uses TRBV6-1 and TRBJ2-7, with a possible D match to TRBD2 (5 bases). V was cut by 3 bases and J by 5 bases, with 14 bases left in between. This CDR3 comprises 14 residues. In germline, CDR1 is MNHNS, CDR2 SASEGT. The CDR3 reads CASSDYGVTDEQYF. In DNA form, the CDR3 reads TGTGCCAGCAGTGATTACGGGGTAACGGACGAGCAGTACTTC.

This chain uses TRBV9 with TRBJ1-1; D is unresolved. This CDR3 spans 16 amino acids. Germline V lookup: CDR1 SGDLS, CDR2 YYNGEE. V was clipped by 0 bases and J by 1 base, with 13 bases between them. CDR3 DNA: TGTGCCAGCAGCGTAGTTCGAGATCTGAGGAACACTGAAGCTTTCTTT. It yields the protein CASSVVRDLRNTEAFF.

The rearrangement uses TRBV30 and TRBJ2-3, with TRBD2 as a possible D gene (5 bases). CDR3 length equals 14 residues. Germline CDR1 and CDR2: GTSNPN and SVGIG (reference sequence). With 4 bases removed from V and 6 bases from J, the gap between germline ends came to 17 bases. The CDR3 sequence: CAWNPGLEWDTQYF. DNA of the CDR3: TGTGCCTGGAATCCCGGACTGGAATGGGATACGCAGTATTTT.

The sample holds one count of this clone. CDR3: CASSGTSGELFF. The CDR3 DNA follows: TGTGCCAGCAGTGGGACATCCGGGGAGCTGTTTTTT. This rearrangement joins TRBV6-4 to TRBJ2-2, with a possible D match to TRBD1 (5 bases). V shed 4 bases and J shed 6 bases, with 6 bases lying between them. CDR1 and CDR2 from the germline V gene are MRHNA and SNTAGT. CDR3 length equals 12 residues.

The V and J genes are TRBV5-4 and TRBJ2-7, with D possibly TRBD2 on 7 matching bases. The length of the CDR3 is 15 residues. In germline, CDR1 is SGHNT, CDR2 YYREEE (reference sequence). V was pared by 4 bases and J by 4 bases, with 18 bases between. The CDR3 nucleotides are TGTGCCAGCAGCAAGAGGGGGGGAGGGGGTTACGAGCAGTACTTC. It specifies CASSKRGGGGYEQYF.

CDR3 bases: TGTGCCAGCAGCGAGGGTGTTGTTGGCGGGCGGACTGAAGCTTTCTTT. Protein sequence: CASSEGVVGGRTEAFF. The chain has TRBV11-3 and TRBJ1-1, with unresolved D. The CDR3 covers 16 residues. Germline V gene sequence: CDR1 SGHNT, CDR2 YENEEA. Trimming took off 5 bases at V and 5 bases at J, with 21 bases between the two ends.

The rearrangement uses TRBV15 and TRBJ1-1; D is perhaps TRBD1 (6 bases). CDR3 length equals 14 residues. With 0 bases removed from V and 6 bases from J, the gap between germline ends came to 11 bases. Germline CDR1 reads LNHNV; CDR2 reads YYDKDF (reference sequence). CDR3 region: CATSREKKGAEAFF. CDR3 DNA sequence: TGTGCCACCAGCAGAGAGAAGAAGGGGGCTGAAGCTTTCTTT.

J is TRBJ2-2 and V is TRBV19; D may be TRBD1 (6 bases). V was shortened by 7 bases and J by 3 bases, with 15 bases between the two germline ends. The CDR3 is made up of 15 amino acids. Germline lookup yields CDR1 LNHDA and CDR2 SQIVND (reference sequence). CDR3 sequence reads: CASTPTGPHTGELFF. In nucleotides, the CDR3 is TGTGCCAGTACCCCGACAGGACCACACACCGGGGAGCTGTTTTTT. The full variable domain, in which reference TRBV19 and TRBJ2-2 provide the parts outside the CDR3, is DGGITQSPKYLFRKEGQNVTLSCEQNLNHDAMYWYRQDPGQGLRLIYYSQIVNDFQKGDIAEGYSVSREKKESFPLTVTSAQKNPTAFYLCASTPTGPHTGELFFGEGSRLTVL.

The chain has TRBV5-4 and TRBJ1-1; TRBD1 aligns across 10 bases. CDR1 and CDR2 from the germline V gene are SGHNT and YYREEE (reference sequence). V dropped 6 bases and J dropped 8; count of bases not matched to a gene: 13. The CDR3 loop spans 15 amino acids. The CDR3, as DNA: TGTGCCAGCACCACTCTAGGCCTGGACAGGGGGGAAGCTTTCTTT. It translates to CASTTLGLDRGEAFF.

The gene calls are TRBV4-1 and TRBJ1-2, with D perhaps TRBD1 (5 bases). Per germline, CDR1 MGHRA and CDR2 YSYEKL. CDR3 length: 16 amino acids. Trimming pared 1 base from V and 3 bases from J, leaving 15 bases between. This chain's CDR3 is CASSQGGGRRDYGYTF. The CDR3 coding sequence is TGCGCCAGCAGCCAAGGGGGGGGTAGGAGGGACTATGGCTACACCTTC.

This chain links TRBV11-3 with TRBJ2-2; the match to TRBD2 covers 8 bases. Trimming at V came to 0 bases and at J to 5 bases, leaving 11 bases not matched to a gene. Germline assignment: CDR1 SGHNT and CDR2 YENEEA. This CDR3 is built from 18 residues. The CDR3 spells CASSLDSSGLAGTGELFF. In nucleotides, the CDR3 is TGTGCCAGCAGCTTAGATTCCTCCGGACTAGCAGGGACCGGGGAGCTGTTTTTT.

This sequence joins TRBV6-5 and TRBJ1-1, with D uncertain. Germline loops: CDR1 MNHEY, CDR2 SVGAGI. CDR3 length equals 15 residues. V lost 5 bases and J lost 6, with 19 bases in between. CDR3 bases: TGTGCCAGCAGTCCGCCTAAGGGAGTTGGGGCTGAAGCTTTCTTT. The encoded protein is CASSPPKGVGAEAFF.

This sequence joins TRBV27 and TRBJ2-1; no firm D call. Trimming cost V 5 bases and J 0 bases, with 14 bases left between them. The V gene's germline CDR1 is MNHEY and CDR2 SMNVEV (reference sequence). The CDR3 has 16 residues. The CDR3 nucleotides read TGTGCCAGCAGTCCTCTAGACGTGAGCTCCTACAATGAGCAGTTCTTC. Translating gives CASSPLDVSSYNEQFF.

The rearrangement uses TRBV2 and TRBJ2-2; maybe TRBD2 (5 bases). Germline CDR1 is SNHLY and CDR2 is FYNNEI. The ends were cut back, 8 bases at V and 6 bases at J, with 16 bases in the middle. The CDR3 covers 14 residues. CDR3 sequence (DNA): TGTGCCAGCGGGGAGAAGCTGCTTCCCGGGGAGCTGTTTTTT. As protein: CASGEKLLPGELFF.

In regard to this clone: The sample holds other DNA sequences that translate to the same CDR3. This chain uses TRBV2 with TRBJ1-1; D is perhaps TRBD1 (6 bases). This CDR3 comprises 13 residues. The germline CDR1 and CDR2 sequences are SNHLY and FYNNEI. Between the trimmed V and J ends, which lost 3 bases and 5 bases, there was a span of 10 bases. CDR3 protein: CASSDNRATEAFF. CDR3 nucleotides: TGTGCCAGCAGTGATAACAGGGCTACTGAAGCTTTCTTT. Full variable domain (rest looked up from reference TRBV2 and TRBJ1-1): EPEVTQTPSHQVTQMGQEVILRCVPISNHLYFYWYRQILGQKVEFLVSFYNNEISEKSEIFDDQFSVERPDGSNFTLKIRSTKLEDSAMYFCASSDNRATEAFFGQGTRLTVV.